This TCR beta chain was profiled in a study of HIV-infected patients and healthy controls. All unsorted peripheral T cells were captured because whole blood was used without fractionation. Around 0.5 ug RNA was reverse transcribed with alpha and beta constant-region primers. Using multiplexing indices, alpha and beta chain libraries were generated apart by chain-specific third strand synthesis. Using its own MiXCR run on the 5' RACE reads, TCRdb lists one record per CDR3 protein. The sample table includes 1 distinct CDR3 sequence. Sample: blood. The receptors were gathered from an adult in good health.

To note about this clonotype: Found in a library prepared for alpha chains, this beta chain is an off-target read, and its abundance has little meaning. V usage is TRBV7-2 and J usage is TRBJ2-1, with 9 bases matching TRBD1. Germline loops: CDR1 SGHTA, CDR2 FQGNSA. The J segment lost 3 bases and the V segment lost 5 bases, leaving 11 bases of the junction unmatched. The CDR3 totals 17 residues. In DNA form, the CDR3 reads TGTGCCAGCAGCGTAACAGGGGGCGGTAATCACTACAATGAGCAGTTCTTC. It translates to CASSVTGGGNHYNEQFF.